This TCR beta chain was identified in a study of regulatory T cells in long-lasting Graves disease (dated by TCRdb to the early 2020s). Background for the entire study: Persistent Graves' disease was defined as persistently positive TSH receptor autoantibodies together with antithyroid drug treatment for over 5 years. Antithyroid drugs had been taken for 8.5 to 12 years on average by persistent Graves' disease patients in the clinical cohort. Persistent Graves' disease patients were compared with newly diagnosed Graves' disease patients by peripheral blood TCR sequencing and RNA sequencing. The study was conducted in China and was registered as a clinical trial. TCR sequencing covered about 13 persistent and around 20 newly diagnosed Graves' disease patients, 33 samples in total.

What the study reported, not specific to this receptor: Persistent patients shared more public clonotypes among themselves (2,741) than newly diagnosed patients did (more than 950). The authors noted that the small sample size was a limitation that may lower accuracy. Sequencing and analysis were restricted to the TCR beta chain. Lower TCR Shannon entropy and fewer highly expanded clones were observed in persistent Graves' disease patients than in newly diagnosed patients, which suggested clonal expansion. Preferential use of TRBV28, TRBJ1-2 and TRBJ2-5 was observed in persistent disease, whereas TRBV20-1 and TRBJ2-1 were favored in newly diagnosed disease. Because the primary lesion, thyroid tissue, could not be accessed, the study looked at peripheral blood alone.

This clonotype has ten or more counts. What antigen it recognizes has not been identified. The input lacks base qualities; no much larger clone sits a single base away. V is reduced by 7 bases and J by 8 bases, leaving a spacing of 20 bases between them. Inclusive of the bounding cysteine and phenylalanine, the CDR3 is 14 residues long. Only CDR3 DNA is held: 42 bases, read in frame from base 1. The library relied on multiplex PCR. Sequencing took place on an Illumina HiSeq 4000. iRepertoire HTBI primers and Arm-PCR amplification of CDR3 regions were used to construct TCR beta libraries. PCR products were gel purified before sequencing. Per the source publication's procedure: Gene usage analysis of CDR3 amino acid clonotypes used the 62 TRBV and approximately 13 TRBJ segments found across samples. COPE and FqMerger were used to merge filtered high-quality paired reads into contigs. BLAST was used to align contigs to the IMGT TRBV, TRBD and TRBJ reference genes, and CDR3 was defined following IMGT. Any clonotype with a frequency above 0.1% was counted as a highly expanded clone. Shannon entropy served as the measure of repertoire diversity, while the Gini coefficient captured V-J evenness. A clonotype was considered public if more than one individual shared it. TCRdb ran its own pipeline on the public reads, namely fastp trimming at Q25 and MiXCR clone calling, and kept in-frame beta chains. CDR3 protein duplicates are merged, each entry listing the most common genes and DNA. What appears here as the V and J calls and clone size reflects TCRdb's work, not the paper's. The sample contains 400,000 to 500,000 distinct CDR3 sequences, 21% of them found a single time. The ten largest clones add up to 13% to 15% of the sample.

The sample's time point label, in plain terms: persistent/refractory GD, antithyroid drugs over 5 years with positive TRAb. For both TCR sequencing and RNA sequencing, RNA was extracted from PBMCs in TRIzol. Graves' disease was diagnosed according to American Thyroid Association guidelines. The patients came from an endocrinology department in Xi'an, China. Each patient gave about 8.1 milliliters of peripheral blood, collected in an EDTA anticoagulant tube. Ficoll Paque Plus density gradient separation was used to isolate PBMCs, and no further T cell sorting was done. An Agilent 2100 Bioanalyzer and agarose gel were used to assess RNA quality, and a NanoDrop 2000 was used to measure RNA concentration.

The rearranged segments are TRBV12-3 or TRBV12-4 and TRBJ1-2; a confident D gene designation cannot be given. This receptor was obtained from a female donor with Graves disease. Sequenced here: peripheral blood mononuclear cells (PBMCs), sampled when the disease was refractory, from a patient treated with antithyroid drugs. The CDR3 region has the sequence CASTLTGSLEGYTF. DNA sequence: TGTGCCAGCACCCTTACCGGGTCCCTCGAGGGCTACACCTTC.